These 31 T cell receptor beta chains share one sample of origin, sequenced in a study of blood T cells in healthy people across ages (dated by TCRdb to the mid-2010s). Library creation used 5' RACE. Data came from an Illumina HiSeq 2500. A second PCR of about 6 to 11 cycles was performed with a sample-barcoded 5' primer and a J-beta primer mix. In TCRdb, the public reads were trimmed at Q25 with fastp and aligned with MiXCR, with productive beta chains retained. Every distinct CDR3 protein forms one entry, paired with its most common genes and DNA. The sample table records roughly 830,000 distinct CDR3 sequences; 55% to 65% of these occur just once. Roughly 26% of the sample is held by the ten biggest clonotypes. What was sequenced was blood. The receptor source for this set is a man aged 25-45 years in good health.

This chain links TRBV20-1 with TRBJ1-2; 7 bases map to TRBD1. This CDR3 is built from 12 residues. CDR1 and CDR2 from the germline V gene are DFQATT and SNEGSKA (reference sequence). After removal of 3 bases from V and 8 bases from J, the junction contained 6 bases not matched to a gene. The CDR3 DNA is TGCAGTGCTAGGGCAGGGGGTGGGGGCTACACCTTC. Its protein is CSARAGGGGYTF.

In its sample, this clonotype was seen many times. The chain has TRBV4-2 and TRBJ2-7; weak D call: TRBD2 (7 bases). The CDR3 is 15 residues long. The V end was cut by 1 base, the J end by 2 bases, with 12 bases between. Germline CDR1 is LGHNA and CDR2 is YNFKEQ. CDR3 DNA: TGTGCCAGCAGCCAAGTTCGGGGGGCGACCTACGAGCAGTACTTC. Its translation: CASSQVRGATYEQYF.

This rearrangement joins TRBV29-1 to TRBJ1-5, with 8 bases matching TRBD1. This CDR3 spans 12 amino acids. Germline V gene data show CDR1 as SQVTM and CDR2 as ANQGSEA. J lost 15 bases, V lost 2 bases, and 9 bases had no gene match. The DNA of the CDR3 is TGCAGCGTTGAAAACGACAGGGGCGCGCCGCATTTT. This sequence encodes CSVENDRGAPHF.

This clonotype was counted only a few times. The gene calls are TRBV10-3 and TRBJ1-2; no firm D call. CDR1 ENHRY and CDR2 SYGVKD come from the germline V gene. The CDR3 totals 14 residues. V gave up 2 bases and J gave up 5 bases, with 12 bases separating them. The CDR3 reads CAISEGSVVYGYTF. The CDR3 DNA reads TGTGCCATCAGTGAGGGTTCAGTTGTGTATGGCTACACCTTC.

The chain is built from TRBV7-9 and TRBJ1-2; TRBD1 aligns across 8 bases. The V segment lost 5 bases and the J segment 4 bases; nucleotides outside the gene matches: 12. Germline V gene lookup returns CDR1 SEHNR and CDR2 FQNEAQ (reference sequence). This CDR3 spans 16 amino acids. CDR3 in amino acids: CASSRTRDRMIYGYTF. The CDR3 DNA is TGTGCCAGCAGCCGAACCCGGGACAGGATGATCTATGGCTACACCTTC.

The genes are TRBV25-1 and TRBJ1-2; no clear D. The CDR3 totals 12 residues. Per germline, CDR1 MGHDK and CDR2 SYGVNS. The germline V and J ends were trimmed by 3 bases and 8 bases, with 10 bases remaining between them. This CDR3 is CASSEPFTGYTF. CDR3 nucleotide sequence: TGTGCCAGCAGTGAGCCTTTTACGGGCTACACCTTC.

CDR3 DNA sequence: TGTGCCAGCAGCTCGGGCCTAGCGGGGGGGTACTACGAGCAGTACTTC. Encoded protein: CASSSGLAGGYYEQYF. V gene TRBV11-2 combines with J gene TRBJ2-7, with 12 bases lining up with TRBD2. V was clipped by 4 bases and J by 3 bases; unmatched bases: 7. CDR1 SGHAT and CDR2 FQNNGV come from the germline V gene. The length of the CDR3 is 16 residues. Complete variable domain (other parts from reference TRBV11-2 and TRBJ2-7): EAGVAQSPRYKIIEKRQSVAFWCNPISGHATLYWYQQILGQGPKLLIQFQNNGVVDDSQLPKDRFSAERLKGVDSTLKIQPAKLEDSAVYLCASSSGLAGGYYEQYFGPGTRLTVT.

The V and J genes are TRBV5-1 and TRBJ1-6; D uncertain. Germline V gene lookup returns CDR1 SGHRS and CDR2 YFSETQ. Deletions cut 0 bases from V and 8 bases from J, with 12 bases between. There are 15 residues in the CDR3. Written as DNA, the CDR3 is TGCGCCAGCAGCTTGGATCCGGCGGTCGATTCACCCCTCCACTTT. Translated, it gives CASSLDPAVDSPLHF.

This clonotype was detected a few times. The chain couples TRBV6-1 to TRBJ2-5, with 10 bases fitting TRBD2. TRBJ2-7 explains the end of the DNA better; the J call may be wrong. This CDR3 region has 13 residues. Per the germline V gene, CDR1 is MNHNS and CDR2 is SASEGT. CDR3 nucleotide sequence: TGTGCCACCACCGGGACTAGCGTCTACGAGCAGTACTTC. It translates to CATTGTSVYEQYF.

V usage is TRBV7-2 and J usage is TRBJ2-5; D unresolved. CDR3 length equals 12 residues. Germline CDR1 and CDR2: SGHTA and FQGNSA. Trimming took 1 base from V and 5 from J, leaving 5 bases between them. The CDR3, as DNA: TGTGCCAGCAGCTTAGTTGATGAGACCCAGTACTTC. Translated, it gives CASSLVDETQYF.

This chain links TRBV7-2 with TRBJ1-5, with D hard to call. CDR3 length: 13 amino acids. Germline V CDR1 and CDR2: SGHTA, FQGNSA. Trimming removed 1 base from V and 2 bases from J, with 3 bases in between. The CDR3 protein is CASSLVRNQPQHF. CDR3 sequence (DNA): TGTGCCAGCAGCTTAGTCCGCAATCAGCCCCAGCATTTT.

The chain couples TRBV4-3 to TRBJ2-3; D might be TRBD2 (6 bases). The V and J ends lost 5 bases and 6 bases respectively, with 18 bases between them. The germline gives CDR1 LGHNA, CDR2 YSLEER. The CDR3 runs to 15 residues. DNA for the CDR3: TGCGCCAGCAGCAGCAAGTGGCGAGGAGGGGATACGCAGTATTTT. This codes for CASSSKWRGGDTQYF.

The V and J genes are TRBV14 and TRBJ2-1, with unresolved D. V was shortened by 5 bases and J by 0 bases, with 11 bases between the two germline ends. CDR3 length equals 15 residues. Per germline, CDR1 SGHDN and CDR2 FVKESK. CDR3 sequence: CASSYDTFSYNEQFF. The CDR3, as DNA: TGTGCCAGCAGCTACGACACTTTCTCCTACAATGAGCAGTTCTTC.

The CDR3 protein is CANAGTGRATGELFF. CDR3 DNA sequence: TGTGCCAATGCCGGGACAGGGCGAGCTACCGGGGAGCTGTTTTTT. The chain recombines TRBV7-9 with TRBJ2-2, with TRBD1 matching over 9 bases. Trimming cost V 10 bases and J 5 bases; bases outside gene matches: 11. The CDR3 spans 15 residues. Per the germline V gene, CDR1 is SEHNR and CDR2 is FQNEAQ (reference sequence). Using reference TRBV7-9 and TRBJ2-2 for the parts outside the CDR3, the full variable domain is DTGVSQNPRHKITKRGQNVTFRCDPISEHNRLYWYRQTLGQGPEFLTYFQNEAQLEKSRLLSDRFSAERPKGSFSTLEIQRTEQGDSAMYLCANAGTGRATGELFFGEGSRLTVL.

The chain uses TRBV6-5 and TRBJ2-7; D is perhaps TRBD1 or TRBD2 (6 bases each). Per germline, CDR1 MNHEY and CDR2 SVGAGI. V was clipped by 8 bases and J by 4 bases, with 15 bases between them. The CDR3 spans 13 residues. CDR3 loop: CASQPGGYYEQYF. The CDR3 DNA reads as TGTGCCAGCCAGCCCGGGGGCTATTACGAGCAGTACTTC.

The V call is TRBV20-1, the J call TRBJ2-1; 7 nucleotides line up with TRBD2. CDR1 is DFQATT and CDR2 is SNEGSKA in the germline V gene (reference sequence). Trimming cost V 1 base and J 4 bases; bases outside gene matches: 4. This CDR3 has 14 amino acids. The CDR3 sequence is CSARVAGEYNEQFF. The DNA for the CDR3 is TGCAGTGCTAGAGTGGCGGGGGAATACAATGAGCAGTTCTTC.

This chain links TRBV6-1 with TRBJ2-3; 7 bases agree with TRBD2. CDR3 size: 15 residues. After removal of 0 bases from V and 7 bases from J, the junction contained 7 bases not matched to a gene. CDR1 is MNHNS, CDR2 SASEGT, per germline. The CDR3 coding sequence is TGTGCCAGCAGTGAAGCGTACGGGGGGATTTATACGCAGTATTTT. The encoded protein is CASSEAYGGIYTQYF.

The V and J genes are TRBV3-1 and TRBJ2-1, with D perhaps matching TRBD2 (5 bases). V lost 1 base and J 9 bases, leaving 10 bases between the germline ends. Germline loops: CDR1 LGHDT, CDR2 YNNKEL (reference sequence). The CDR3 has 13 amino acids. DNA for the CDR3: TGTGCCAGCAGCCAAGTGAGCGGTGGTGAGCAGTTCTTC. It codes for CASSQVSGGEQFF.

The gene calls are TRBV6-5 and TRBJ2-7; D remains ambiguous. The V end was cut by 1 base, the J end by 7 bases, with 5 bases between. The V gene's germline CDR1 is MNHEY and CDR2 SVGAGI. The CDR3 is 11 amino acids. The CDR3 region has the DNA TGTGCCAGCAGTTACTATTCGGAGCAGTACTTC. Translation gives CASSYYSEQYF.

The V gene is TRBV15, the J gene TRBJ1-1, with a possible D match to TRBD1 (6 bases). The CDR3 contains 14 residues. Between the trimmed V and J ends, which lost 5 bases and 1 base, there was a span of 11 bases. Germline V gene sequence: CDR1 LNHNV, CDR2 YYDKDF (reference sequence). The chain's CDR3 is CATSPKQGNTEAFF. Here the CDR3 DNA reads TGTGCCACCAGCCCAAAACAGGGGAACACTGAAGCTTTCTTT.

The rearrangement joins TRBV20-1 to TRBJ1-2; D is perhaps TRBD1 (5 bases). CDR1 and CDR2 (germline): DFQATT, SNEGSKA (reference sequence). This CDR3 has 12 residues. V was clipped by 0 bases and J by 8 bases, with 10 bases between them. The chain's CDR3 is CSARDQGLGYTF. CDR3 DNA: TGCAGTGCTAGAGATCAGGGTCTCGGCTACACCTTC.

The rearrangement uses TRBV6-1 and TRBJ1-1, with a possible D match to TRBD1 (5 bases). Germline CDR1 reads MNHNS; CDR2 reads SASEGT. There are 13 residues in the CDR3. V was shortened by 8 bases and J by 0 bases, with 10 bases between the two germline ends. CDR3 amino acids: CASGDRLNTEAFF. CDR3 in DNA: TGTGCCAGCGGAGACAGACTGAACACTGAAGCTTTCTTT.

The CDR3 sequence: CASSQERGTSPFF. Written as DNA, the CDR3 is TGTGCCAGCAGCCAAGAGCGGGGGACTAGCCCGTTCTTC. This sequence joins TRBV14 and TRBJ2-1; 9 bases align to TRBD2. Trimming cost V 0 bases and J 15 bases; bases outside gene matches: 6. The V gene's germline CDR1 is SGHDN and CDR2 FVKESK. The CDR3 length is 13 residues.

The CDR3 DNA reads as TGCGCCAGCAGCTTGCCGGAGAAAGATACGCAGTATTTT. This sequence encodes CASSLPEKDTQYF. J is TRBJ2-3 and V is TRBV5-1; D unclear. The CDR3 covers 13 residues. V was clipped by 1 base and J by 5 bases, with 8 bases between them. Germline-derived CDR1 and CDR2 are SGHRS and YFSETQ.

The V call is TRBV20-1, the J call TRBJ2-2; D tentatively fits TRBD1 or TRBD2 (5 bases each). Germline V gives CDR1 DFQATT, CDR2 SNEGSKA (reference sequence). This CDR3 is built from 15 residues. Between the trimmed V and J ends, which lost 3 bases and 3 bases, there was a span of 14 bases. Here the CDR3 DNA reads TGCAGTGCTAGGACTTTCTTGGGACACACCGGGGAGCTGTTTTTT. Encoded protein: CSARTFLGHTGELFF.

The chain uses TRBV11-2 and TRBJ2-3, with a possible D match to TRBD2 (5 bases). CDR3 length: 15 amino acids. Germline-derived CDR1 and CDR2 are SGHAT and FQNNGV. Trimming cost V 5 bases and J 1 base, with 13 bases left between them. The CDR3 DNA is TGTGCCAGCAGCCTTAGCGAGGCTGGCACAGATACGCAGTATTTT. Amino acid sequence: CASSLSEAGTDTQYF.

CDR3 loop: CASSLVGTGVVQPQHF. CDR3 sequence (DNA): TGTGCCAGCAGCTTAGTGGGGACAGGGGTGGTCCAGCCCCAGCATTTT. The rearrangement uses TRBV7-2 and TRBJ1-5; TRBD1 aligns across 10 bases. Per the germline V gene, CDR1 is SGHTA and CDR2 is FQGNSA. With V trimmed by 1 base and J by 7 bases, 7 bases remained unmatched. CDR3 length equals 16 residues.

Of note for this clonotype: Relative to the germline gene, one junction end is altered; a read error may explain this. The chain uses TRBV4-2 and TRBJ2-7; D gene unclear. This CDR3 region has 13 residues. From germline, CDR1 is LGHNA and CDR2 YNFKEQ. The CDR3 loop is CTSSQEDTYEQYF. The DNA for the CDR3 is TGTACCAGCAGCCAAGAAGACACCTACGAGCAGTACTTC.

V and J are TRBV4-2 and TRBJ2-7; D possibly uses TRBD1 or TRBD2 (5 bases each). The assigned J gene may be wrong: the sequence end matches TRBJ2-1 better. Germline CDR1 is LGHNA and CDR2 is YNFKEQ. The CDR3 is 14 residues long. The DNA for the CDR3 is TGTGCCAGCAGCCAAGAGACTTATCGGGGCGAGCAGTTCTTC. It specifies CASSQETYRGEQFF.

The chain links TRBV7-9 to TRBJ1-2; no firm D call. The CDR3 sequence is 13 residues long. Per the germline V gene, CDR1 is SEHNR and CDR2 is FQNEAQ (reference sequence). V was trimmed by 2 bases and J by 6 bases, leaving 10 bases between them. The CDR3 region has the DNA TGTGCCAGCAGCTTACGAGACGATGATGGCTACACCTTC. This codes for CASSLRDDDGYTF. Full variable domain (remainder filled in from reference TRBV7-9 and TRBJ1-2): DTGVSQNPRHKITKRGQNVTFRCDPISEHNRLYWYRQTLGQGPEFLTYFQNEAQLEKSRLLSDRFSAERPKGSFSTLEIQRTEQGDSAMYLCASSLRDDDGYTFGSGTRLTVV.

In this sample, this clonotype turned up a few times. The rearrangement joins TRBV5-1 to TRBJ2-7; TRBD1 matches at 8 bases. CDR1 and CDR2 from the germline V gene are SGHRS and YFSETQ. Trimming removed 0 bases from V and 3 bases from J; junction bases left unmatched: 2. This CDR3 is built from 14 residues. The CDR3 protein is CASSLGQGFYEQYF. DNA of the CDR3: TGCGCCAGCAGCTTGGGACAGGGGTTCTACGAGCAGTACTTC.